There are a few counts of the clone carrying this TCR beta chain. Germline CDR1 reads DFQATT; CDR2 reads SNEGSKA (reference sequence). V gave up 0 bases and J gave up 0 bases, with 5 bases separating them. This CDR3 has 13 residues. This sample was taken from a study of molecular identifiers for immune sequencing clone quantification. TCRdb re-called the PCR reads with MiXCR, one entry per CDR3 protein. The sample carries under 600,000 distinct CDR3 sequences, around 23% recorded once. Naive CD8 T cells underwent sorting with the CD8+CD4-CCR7+CD45RA+ definition. The receptor comes from a human donor in good health. Some libraries in this study had Jurkat cell RNA spiked in. V is TRBV20-1 and J is TRBJ1-1; D is ambiguous. The sequencing input was naive CD8+ T cells from blood, with Jurkat cell RNA spiked in. Subset in this sample: FACS-sorted CD8+CD4-CCR7+CD45RA+ naive T cells. CDR3: CSARDLVNTEAFF. The DNA of the CDR3 is TGCAGTGCTAGAGATCTGGTGAACACTGAAGCTTTCTTT.